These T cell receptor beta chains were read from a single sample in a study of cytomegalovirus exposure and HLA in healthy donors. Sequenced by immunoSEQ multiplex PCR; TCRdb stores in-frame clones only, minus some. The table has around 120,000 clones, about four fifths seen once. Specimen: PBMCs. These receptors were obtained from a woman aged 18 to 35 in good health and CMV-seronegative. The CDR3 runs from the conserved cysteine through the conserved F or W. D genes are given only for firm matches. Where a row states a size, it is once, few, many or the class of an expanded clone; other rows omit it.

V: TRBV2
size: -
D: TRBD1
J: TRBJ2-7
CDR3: CASSDDRDRGYEQYF
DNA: TGTGCCAGCAGTGATGACCGAGACAGGGGCTACGAGCAGTACTTC

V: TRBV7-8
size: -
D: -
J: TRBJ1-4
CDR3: CASSLARAAGNEKLFF
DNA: TGTGCCAGCAGCTTAGCGCGGGCAGCTGGTAATGAAAAACTGTTTTTT

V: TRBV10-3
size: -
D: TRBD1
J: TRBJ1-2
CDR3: CAISETGTGGNYGYTF
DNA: TGTGCCATCAGTGAAACCGGGACAGGGGGTAACTATGGCTACACCTTC

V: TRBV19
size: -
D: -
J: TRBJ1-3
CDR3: CASSSARGFNSGNTIYF
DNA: TGTGCCAGTAGTAGCGCCAGGGGCTTCAACTCTGGAAACACCATATATTTT

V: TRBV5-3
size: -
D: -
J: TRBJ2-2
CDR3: CARSLGGKNTGELFF
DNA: TGTGCCAGAAGCTTGGGCGGCAAGAACACCGGGGAGCTGTTTTTT

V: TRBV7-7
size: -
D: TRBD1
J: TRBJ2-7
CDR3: CASSLEQGIDEQYF
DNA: TGTGCTAGCAGCTTAGAACAGGGGATCGACGAGCAGTACTTC

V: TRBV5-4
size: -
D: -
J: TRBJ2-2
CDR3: CASSSEANGELFF
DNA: TGTGCCAGCAGCTCGGAGGCCAACGGGGAGCTGTTTTTT

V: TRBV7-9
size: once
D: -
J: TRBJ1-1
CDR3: CASSLAQGRDTEAFF
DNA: TGTGCCAGCAGCTTAGCCCAGGGGAGGGACACTGAAGCTTTCTTT

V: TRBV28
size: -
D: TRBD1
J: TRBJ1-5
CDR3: CASSPTGLGNQPQHF
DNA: TGTGCCAGCAGTCCGACAGGGTTGGGCAATCAGCCCCAGCATTTT

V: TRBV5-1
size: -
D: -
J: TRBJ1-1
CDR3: CASSLGRDGAGDHTEAFF
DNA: TGCGCCAGCAGCTTGGGCCGGGACGGGGCAGGGGACCACACTGAAGCTTTCTTT

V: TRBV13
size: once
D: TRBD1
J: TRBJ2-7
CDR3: CASSFRGTGDYEQYF
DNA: TGTGCCAGCAGTTTCCGGGGGACAGGGGACTACGAGCAGTACTTC

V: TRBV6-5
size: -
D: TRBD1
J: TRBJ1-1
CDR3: CASYQGGRAEAFF
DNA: TGTGCCAGTTACCAGGGGGGAAGGGCTGAAGCTTTCTTT

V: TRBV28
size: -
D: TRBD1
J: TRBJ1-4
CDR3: CASSSSLGGGGEKLFF
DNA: TGTGCCAGCAGTTCATCCCTAGGGGGCGGTGGTGAAAAACTGTTTTTT

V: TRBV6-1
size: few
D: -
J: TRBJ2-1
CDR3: CASPRNGGTYNEQFF
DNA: TGTGCCAGCCCTAGGAACGGCGGTACCTACAATGAGCAGTTCTTC

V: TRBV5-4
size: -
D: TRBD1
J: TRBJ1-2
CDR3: CASSNRDRVGGYTF
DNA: TGTGCCAGCAGCAACCGGGACAGGGTGGGTGGCTACACCTTC

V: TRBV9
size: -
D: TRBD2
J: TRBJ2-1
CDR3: CASSASRWASGGTSSYNEQFF
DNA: TGTGCCAGCAGCGCCTCCCGATGGGCTAGCGGGGGGACTAGCTCCTACAATGAGCAGTTCTTC

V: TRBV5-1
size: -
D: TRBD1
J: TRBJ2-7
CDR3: CASKVGQGLTHEQYF
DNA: TGCGCCAGCAAAGTGGGACAGGGGTTAACACACGAGCAGTACTTC

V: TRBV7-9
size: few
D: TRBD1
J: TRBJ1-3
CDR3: CASSRGQQGLLSGNTIYF
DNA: TGTGCCAGCAGCCGAGGTCAACAGGGGCTTCTCTCTGGAAACACCATATATTTT

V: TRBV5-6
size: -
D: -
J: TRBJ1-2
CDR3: CASTLGYGYTF
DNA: TGTGCCAGCACGCTCGGGTATGGCTACACCTTC

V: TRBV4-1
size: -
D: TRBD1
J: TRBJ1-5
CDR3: CASSHVGGGSNQPQHF
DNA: TGCGCCAGCAGCCATGTAGGGGGCGGGAGCAATCAGCCCCAGCATTTT

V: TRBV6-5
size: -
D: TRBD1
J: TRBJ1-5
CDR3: CASSPDRAQPQHF
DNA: TGTGCCAGCAGTCCCGACAGGGCGCAGCCCCAGCATTTT

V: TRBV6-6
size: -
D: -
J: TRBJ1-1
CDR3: CASSTDLTYMNTEAFF
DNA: TGTGCCAGCAGCACCGATCTGACTTATATGAACACTGAAGCTTTCTTT

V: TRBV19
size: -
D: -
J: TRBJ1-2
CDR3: CASRSSHSLLSSYGYTF
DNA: TGTGCCAGTAGATCGTCTCACAGTCTTCTATCCTCCTATGGCTACACCTTC

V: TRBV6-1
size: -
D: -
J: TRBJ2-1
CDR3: CASSEEGIPFDEQFF
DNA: TGTGCCAGCAGTGAGGAGGGGATCCCTTTCGATGAGCAGTTCTTC

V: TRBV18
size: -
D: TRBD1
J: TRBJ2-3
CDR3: CASSPPGIGTGLDTQYF
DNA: TGTGCCAGCTCACCACCCGGAATCGGGACAGGGCTGGATACGCAGTATTTT

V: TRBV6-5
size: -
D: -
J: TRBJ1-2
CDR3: CASSYSQGMNYGYTF
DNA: TGTGCCAGCAGTTACAGCCAGGGTATGAACTATGGCTACACCTTC

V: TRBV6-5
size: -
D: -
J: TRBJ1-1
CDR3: CASTRDTEAFF
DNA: TGTGCCAGCACCAGGGACACTGAAGCTTTCTTT

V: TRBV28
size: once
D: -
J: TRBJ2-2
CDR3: CASSLVGVVTPGELFF
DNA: TGTGCCAGCAGTTTGGTAGGGGTCGTAACGCCCGGGGAGCTGTTTTTT

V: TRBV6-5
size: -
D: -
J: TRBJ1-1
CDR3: CASKVLGVHTEAFF
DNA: TGTGCCAGCAAGGTATTAGGGGTGCACACTGAAGCTTTCTTT

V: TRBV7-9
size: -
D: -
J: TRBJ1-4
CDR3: CASSTDSANEKLFF
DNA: TGTGCCAGCAGCACGGACAGTGCGAATGAAAAACTGTTTTTT

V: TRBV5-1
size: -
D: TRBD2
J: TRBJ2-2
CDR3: CASSLVSSGAGELFF
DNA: TGCGCCAGCAGCTTGGTCTCTAGCGGTGCCGGGGAGCTGTTTTTT

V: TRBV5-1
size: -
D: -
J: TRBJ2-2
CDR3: CASSLGDSLTGELFF
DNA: TGCGCCAGCAGCTTGGGAGACAGTTTAACCGGGGAGCTGTTTTTT

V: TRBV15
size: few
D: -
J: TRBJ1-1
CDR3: CATSRDGAHSRDEAFF
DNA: TGTGCCACCAGCAGAGATGGTGCCCACTCACGGGATGAAGCTTTCTTT

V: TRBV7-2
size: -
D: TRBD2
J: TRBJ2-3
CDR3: CASSVERGTQYF
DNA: TGTGCCAGCAGCGTCGAGCGGGGTACGCAGTATTTT

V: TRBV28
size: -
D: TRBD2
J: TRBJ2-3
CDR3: CASSLRLAGGADTQYF
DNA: TGTGCCAGCAGTTTACGGCTAGCGGGGGGGGCAGATACGCAGTATTTT

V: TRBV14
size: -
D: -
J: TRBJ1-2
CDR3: CASSPPGGYGYTF
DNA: TGTGCCAGCAGCCCCCCCGGGGGTTACGGCTACACCTTC

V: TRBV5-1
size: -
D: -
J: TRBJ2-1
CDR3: CASSLTEKGLYNEQFF
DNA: TGCGCCAGCAGCCTGACAGAAAAAGGCCTCTACAATGAGCAGTTCTTC

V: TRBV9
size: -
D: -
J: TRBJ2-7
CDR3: CASSPSIGATYEQYF
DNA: TGTGCCAGCAGCCCCTCAATTGGGGCTACCTACGAGCAGTACTTC

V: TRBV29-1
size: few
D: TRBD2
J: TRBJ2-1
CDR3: CSAGLAGDGGEQFF
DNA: TGCAGCGCCGGACTAGCGGGGGATGGGGGTGAGCAGTTCTTC

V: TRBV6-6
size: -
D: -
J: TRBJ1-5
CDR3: CASSPPGRSNQPQHF
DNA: TGTGCCAGCAGTCCTCCAGGTAGAAGCAATCAGCCCCAGCATTTT

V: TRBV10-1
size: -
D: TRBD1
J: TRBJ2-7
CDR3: CATGQGYEQYF
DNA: TGCGCCACCGGACAGGGCTACGAGCAGTACTTC

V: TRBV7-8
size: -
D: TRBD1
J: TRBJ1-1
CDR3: CASSLVAGGNTEAFF
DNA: TGTGCCAGCAGCTTAGTAGCAGGGGGCAACACTGAAGCTTTCTTT

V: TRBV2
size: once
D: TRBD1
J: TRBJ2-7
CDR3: CASSTGTGYYEQYF
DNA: TGTGCCAGCAGTACCGGGACAGGATACTACGAGCAGTACTTC

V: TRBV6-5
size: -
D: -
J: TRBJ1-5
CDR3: CASSSSDGVTGQPQHF
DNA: TGTGCCAGCAGTTCCTCCGACGGGGTTACGGGGCAGCCCCAGCATTTT

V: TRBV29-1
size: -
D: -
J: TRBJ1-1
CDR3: CSDTRGSGNTEAFF
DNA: TGCAGCGACACCCGGGGGTCGGGAAACACTGAAGCTTTCTTT

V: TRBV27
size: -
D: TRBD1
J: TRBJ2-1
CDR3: CASSYGDRNNEQFF
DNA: TGTGCCAGCAGTTACGGGGACAGGAACAATGAGCAGTTCTTC

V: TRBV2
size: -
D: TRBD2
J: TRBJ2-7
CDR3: CASSDPRTAGGPEQYF
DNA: TGTGCCAGCAGTGATCCCCGAACGGCGGGGGGACCCGAGCAGTACTTC

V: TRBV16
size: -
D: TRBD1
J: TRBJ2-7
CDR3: CASSQTGSTSSYEQYF
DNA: TGTGCCAGCAGCCAGACAGGGTCAACAAGCTCCTACGAGCAGTACTTC

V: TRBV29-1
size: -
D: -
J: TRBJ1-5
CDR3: CSVLDNQVSNQPQHF
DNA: TGCAGCGTTCTCGATAATCAGGTTAGCAATCAGCCCCAGCATTTT

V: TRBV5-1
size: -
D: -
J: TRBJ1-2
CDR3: CASSLVGENYGYTF
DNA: TGCGCCAGCAGCTTGGTAGGGGAAAACTATGGCTACACCTTC

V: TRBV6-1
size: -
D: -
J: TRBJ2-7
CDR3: CASSVRDSEGYEQYF
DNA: TGTGCCAGCAGTGTCCGGGACTCAGAGGGGTACGAGCAGTACTTC

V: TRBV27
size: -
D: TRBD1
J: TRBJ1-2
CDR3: CASTRSGTGYGYTF
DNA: TGTGCCAGCACTCGCAGTGGGACAGGGTATGGCTACACCTTC